These 20 T cell receptor beta chains were all obtained from the same sample, sequenced in a study of Ad26.COV2.S vaccination and SARS-CoV-2 variants. This table comes from immunoSEQ multiplex PCR, and its TCRdb copy is limited to in-frame clones, with some not included. This sample carries some 400,000 clones, around 89% of them seen once, and the ten largest clones take around 1.9%. The treatment here: roughly 18 received Ad26.COV2.S at low or high dose, single or two shots; roughly five received placebo; per-sample allocation not given. Collection of the samples took place on day 63 after the first injection of vaccine or placebo. This specimen consisted of peripheral blood, obtained in a trial of Ad26.COV2.S vaccine versus placebo. Receptor source: a person aged 18-60 years who received the Ad26.COV2.S COVID-19 vaccine or a placebo.

The V and J genes are TRBV10-3 and TRBJ1-2; 8 nucleotides match TRBD1. CDR1 is ENHRY, CDR2 SYGVKD, per germline. With V trimmed by 6 bases and J by 6 bases, 6 bases remained unmatched. The CDR3 length is 13 residues. CDR3 in amino acids: CAIRHTGGNGYTF. CDR3 bases: TGTGCCATCAGACATACAGGGGGAAATGGCTACACCTTC.

V usage is TRBV29-1 and J usage is TRBJ1-1, with a tentative D call TRBD1 (5 bases). The CDR3 has 16 residues. V lost 8 bases and J lost 6, with 28 bases in between. Germline CDR1 reads SQVTM; CDR2 reads ANQGSEA. The CDR3 loop is CSTLDLPKGIWAEAFF. DNA for the CDR3: TGCAGCACCTTGGATCTTCCCAAGGGGATTTGGGCTGAAGCTTTCTTT.

The chain carries TRBV30 and TRBJ2-2; 7 positions match TRBD1. Germline V lookup: CDR1 GTSNPN, CDR2 SVGIG (reference sequence). Germline trimming cut 7 bases from V and 1 base from J; bases unmatched to any gene: 12. CDR3 size: 16 residues. The CDR3 is CALKGQGVRNTGELFF. The CDR3 region has the DNA TGTGCCTTGAAAGGCCAGGGGGTTAGGAACACCGGGGAGCTGTTTTTT.

The rearrangement uses TRBV15 and TRBJ1-3; no definite D call. The V end lost 1 base, the J end lost 8 bases, and 6 bases lay between the germline ends. The CDR3 covers 12 residues. Germline CDR1 is LNHNV and CDR2 is YYDKDF (reference sequence). In DNA, the CDR3 is TGTGCCACCAGCAGAGTTCCTGACACCATATATTTT. It encodes CATSRVPDTIYF.

The V call is TRBV7-3, the J call TRBJ2-3; 12 positions match TRBD1. CDR1 and CDR2 from the germline V gene are SGHTA and FQGTGA. This CDR3 has 20 amino acids. V dropped 5 bases and J dropped 4; count of bases not matched to a gene: 19. CDR3 protein: CASSPDRDRGPRGDADTQYF. The CDR3 nucleotides read TGTGCCAGCAGCCCCGACCGGGACAGGGGGCCTCGAGGAGACGCAGATACGCAGTATTTT. The variable domain in full, completed from reference TRBV7-3 and TRBJ2-3, reads GAGVSQTPSNKVTEKGKYVELRCDPISGHTALYWYRQSLGQGPEFLIYFQGTGAADDSGLPNDRFFAVRPEGSVSTLKIQRTERGDSAVYLCASSPDRDRGPRGDADTQYFGPGTRLTVL.

The J gene is TRBJ1-2, the V gene TRBV14; D is ambiguous. The germline CDR1 and CDR2 sequences are SGHDN and FVKESK. CDR3 length: 16 amino acids. Trimming removed 3 bases at V and 5 bases at J, with 19 bases between. CDR3 sequence: CASSHNLAVAAYGYTF. The CDR3 DNA is TGTGCCAGCAGCCACAATCTAGCCGTGGCGGCTTATGGCTACACCTTC.

CDR3 in amino acids: CASSLARYGGRVAYEQYF. As DNA, the CDR3 is TGTGCCAGCAGCTTGGCCCGGTACGGGGGGCGCGTCGCCTACGAGCAGTACTTC. The chain employs TRBV5-8 and TRBJ2-7; D is perhaps TRBD2 (7 bases). Germline CDR1 reads SGHTS; CDR2 reads YDEGEE. CDR3 length equals 18 residues. The V end lost 0 bases, the J end lost 2 bases, and 21 bases lay between the germline ends.

The CDR3 loop is CASSLGTLRNEQYF. As DNA, the CDR3 is TGTGCCAGCAGTCTAGGGACACTTCGCAACGAGCAGTACTTC. This rearrangement joins TRBV5-6 to TRBJ2-7; TRBD1 is a possible D gene (6 bases). In germline, CDR1 is SGHDT, CDR2 YYEEEE. With 5 bases removed from V and 5 bases from J, the gap between germline ends came to 17 bases. CDR3 length: 14 residues.

The chain has TRBV6-5 and TRBJ1-6; D is possibly TRBD1 (6 bases). Deletions cut 10 bases from V and 7 bases from J, with 14 bases between. This CDR3 comprises 13 residues. Germline V lookup: CDR1 MNHEY, CDR2 SVGAGI. The CDR3 loop is CAIRQVANSPLHF. The CDR3 nucleotides are TGTGCCATCAGACAGGTGGCAAATTCACCCCTCCACTTT.

The chain couples TRBV4-2 to TRBJ2-7, with 14 positions matching TRBD2. Losses at the gene ends were 4 bases for V and 5 bases for J; bases not matched to a gene: 7. The CDR3 totals 16 residues. Germline assignment: CDR1 LGHNA and CDR2 YNFKEQ. CDR3 nucleotides: TGTGCCAGCAGCCTAGAGACTAGCGGGAGGGCCCACGAGCAGTACTTC. The encoded protein is CASSLETSGRAHEQYF.

This chain uses TRBV27 with TRBJ2-7; D is undetermined. Germline-derived CDR1 and CDR2 are MNHEY and SMNVEV (reference sequence). The CDR3 covers 12 residues. V lost 8 bases to trimming and J lost 2 bases, with 10 bases between them. The CDR3: CASPPNPYEQYF. The CDR3 nucleotides read TGTGCCAGCCCCCCCAACCCCTACGAGCAGTACTTC.

This chain links TRBV2 with TRBJ2-7, with D possibly being TRBD1 (5 bases). CDR1 is SNHLY and CDR2 is FYNNEI in the germline V gene. The CDR3 totals 14 residues. The V and J ends lost 4 bases and 2 bases respectively, with 12 bases between them. Here the CDR3 reads CASSVQGGTYEQYF. DNA of the CDR3: TGTGCCAGCAGTGTGCAGGGTGGCACCTACGAGCAGTACTTC.

This chain connects TRBV11-2 to TRBJ2-1; 7 nucleotides match TRBD2. The CDR3 contains 16 residues. Germline CDR1 SGHAT, CDR2 FQNNGV. Trimming removed 6 bases from V and 5 bases from J; junction bases left unmatched: 13. The CDR3 spells CASSFPSGLHNNEQFF. The CDR3 nucleotides are TGTGCCAGCAGTTTTCCTAGCGGCCTTCACAACAATGAGCAGTTCTTC.

This chain connects TRBV10-2 to TRBJ2-2; D is perhaps TRBD1 (6 bases). The germline gives CDR1 WSHSY, CDR2 SAAADI. CDR3 length equals 14 residues. Deletions cut 8 bases from V and 2 bases from J, with 12 bases between. Here the CDR3 reads CASRNRANTGELFF. In DNA, the CDR3 is TGCGCCAGCCGAAACAGGGCTAACACCGGGGAGCTGTTTTTT.

V and J are TRBV19 and TRBJ2-3; maybe TRBD2 (6 bases). CDR3 length: 17 amino acids. CDR1 LNHDA and CDR2 SQIVND come from the germline V gene (reference sequence). Trimming took off 4 bases at V and 0 bases at J, with 17 bases between the two ends. The CDR3 region is CASSKDPSGRSTDTQYF. Here the CDR3 DNA reads TGTGCCAGTAGTAAAGACCCCAGCGGGCGTAGCACAGATACGCAGTATTTT.

In this sample, this clone turned up once. This chain uses TRBV6-2 or TRBV6-3 with TRBJ2-5; weak D call: TRBD2 (5 bases). Germline V gene lookup returns CDR1 MNHEY and CDR2 SVGEGT. The CDR3 length is 14 residues. V was shortened by 2 bases and J by 2 bases, with 9 bases between the two germline ends. CDR3 loop: CASSYVGIQETQYF. DNA of the CDR3: TGTGCCAGCAGTTACGTCGGGATACAAGAGACCCAGTACTTC.

J is TRBJ1-4 and V is TRBV3-1 (or the pseudogene TRBV3-2), with D possibly matching TRBD1 (5 bases). The CDR3 consists of 13 residues. Germline assignment: CDR1 LGHDT and CDR2 YNNKEL (reference sequence). The V gene lost 3 bases and the J gene lost 3 bases, with 5 bases spanning the gap. The CDR3 sequence: CASSQGANEKLFF. The CDR3, as DNA: TGTGCCAGCAGCCAGGGGGCTAATGAAAAACTGTTTTTT.

This chain uses TRBV5-4 with TRBJ2-1; 8 bases are shared with TRBD1. This CDR3 is 14 amino acids long. The germline CDR1 and CDR2 sequences are SGHNT and YYREEE (reference sequence). The V and J ends lost 3 bases and 9 bases, in that order; junction bases with no gene match: 8. CDR3: CASSWDRSVGEQFF. The CDR3 nucleotides read TGTGCCAGCAGCTGGGACAGGTCAGTTGGTGAGCAGTTCTTC. Variable domain in full (rest from reference TRBV5-4 and TRBJ2-1): ETGVTQSPTHLIKTRGQQVTLRCSSQSGHNTVSWYQQALGQGPQFIFQYYREEENGRGNFPPRFSGLQFPNYSSELNVNALELDDSALYLCASSWDRSVGEQFFGPGTRLTVL.

The gene calls are TRBV10-3 and TRBJ1-2, with no clear D. V was trimmed by 4 bases and J by 1 base, leaving 13 bases between them. In germline, CDR1 is ENHRY, CDR2 SYGVKD. The CDR3 totals 15 residues. The CDR3 protein is CAISGLVTDNYGYTF. CDR3 nucleotides: TGTGCCATCAGTGGCCTGGTGACTGATAACTATGGCTACACCTTC.

The chain has TRBV27 and TRBJ1-2, with D possibly matching TRBD1 (5 bases). Germline lookup yields CDR1 MNHEY and CDR2 SMNVEV (reference sequence). V lost 6 bases to trimming and J lost 8 bases, with 16 bases between them. This CDR3 contains 13 residues. The CDR3 region has the DNA TGTGCCAGCAGCTCTCGCGGGACGAGCGGCTACACCTTC. Translation gives CASSSRGTSGYTF.